This T cell receptor beta chain is drawn from a study of beta chain features in type 1 diabetes. Overall study results and limits: VDJ junctions from patients with type 1 diabetes contained fewer insertions and more deletions. PCR could preferentially amplify shorter templates, alike in patients and controls.

Expressed TCRB transcripts were sequenced, since all the RNA that had been isolated was reverse transcribed. Only in-frame clones appear in the TCRdb table, and some are missing; sequencing was by immunoSEQ multiplex PCR. The sample has about 230,000 clones; about 9.3% are singletons. This clone showed up just a few times. What it binds is unknown. The sequence came from a woman under 30 in good health. Sequencing was performed on naive CD4+ T cells from blood.

CDR3 in amino acids: CASSLVGTSFPPYEQYF. As DNA, the CDR3 is TGCGCCAGCAGCTTGGTGGGCACTTCATTCCCCCCCTACGAGCAGTACTTC. This chain links TRBV5-1 with TRBJ2-7; no definite D call. V shed 0 bases and J shed 2 bases, with 18 bases lying between them. Germline V gene lookup returns CDR1 SGHRS and CDR2 YFSETQ. There are 17 residues in the CDR3.